These 16 T cell receptor beta chains originate from one sample sequenced in a study of T cell changes during pregnancy in multiple sclerosis. The table came from immunoSEQ multiplex PCR; TCRdb's copy has only in-frame clones and leaves some out. The table has roughly 25,000 clones, roughly nine tenths seen once; the top ten hold roughly 17%. The sample consisted of CD8+ T cells from peripheral blood mononuclear cells, taken in the second trimester of pregnancy. The source of these receptors is a female donor with multiple sclerosis, enrolled in a pregnancy study.

The chain carries TRBV19 and TRBJ2-7, with 7 bases that match TRBD2. The CDR3 runs to 16 residues. Germline V gene lookup returns CDR1 LNHDA and CDR2 SQIVND (reference sequence). The V and J ends lost 1 base and 5 bases, in that order; junction bases with no gene match: 11. CDR3 region: CASSIGLAAALNEQYF. CDR3 DNA sequence: TGTGCCAGTAGTATAGGCCTAGCGGCCGCGTTGAACGAGCAGTACTTC.

The rearrangement links TRBV5-6 to TRBJ2-7, with 8 positions matching TRBD1. CDR1 is SGHDT and CDR2 is YYEEEE in the germline V gene. J gave up 2 bases and V 3 bases, and 13 bases lay outside the gene matches. CDR3 size: 17 residues. The CDR3 loop is CASSCHPGGQDPYEQYF. CDR3 DNA: TGTGCCAGCAGCTGCCACCCCGGGGGACAGGACCCCTACGAGCAGTACTTC.

This chain uses TRBV4-2 with TRBJ2-2; D unresolved. The ends were cut back, 1 base at V and 6 bases at J, with 6 bases in the middle. This CDR3 comprises 13 residues. Germline values: CDR1 LGHNA, CDR2 YNFKEQ. The DNA for the CDR3 is TGTGCCAGCAGCCAAGTTCAGGCCGGGGAGCTGTTTTTT. This translates into CASSQVQAGELFF.

The CDR3 is CASSLLREGYEQYF. DNA of the CDR3: TGTGCCAGCAGCTTACTTAGGGAGGGCTACGAGCAGTACTTC. The J gene is TRBJ2-7, the V gene TRBV7-9; 7 bases agree with TRBD2. Germline CDR1 and CDR2: SEHNR and FQNEAQ (reference sequence). This CDR3 is built from 14 residues. With V trimmed by 2 bases and J by 3 bases, 4 bases remained unmatched.

The chain has TRBV28 and TRBJ2-1; D ambiguous. V lost 6 bases and J lost 8, with 14 bases in between. Germline V gene lookup returns CDR1 MDHEN and CDR2 SYDVKM. This CDR3 has 13 amino acids. The DNA of the CDR3 is TGTGCCAGCAGGAGATCCAGGCGAGATGAGCAGTTCTTC. This sequence encodes CASRRSRRDEQFF.

This CDR3 reads CASSFFTGRVNGYTF. DNA of the CDR3: TGTGCCAGCAGTTTTTTCACAGGGCGCGTTAATGGCTACACCTTC. The chain links TRBV28 to TRBJ1-2, with a tentative D call TRBD1 (6 bases). Germline-derived CDR1 and CDR2 are MDHEN and SYDVKM. The V end was cut by 3 bases, the J end by 6 bases, with 17 bases between. This CDR3 is built from 15 residues.

This chain joins TRBV7-2 and TRBJ2-1; 12 bases are a match to TRBD2. J lost 7 bases, V lost 5 bases, and 6 bases had no gene match. Germline V gene sequence: CDR1 SGHTA, CDR2 FQGNSA. This CDR3 has 15 residues. The CDR3 DNA is TGTGCCAGCAGCCGGACTAGCGGGAAATTAAATGAGCAGTTCTTC. Protein sequence: CASSRTSGKLNEQFF.

This rearrangement joins TRBV27 to TRBJ1-1; perhaps TRBD1 as D (5 bases). Trimming left V 7 bases short and J 1 base short, with 7 bases between. The CDR3 sequence is 12 residues long. CDR1 and CDR2 from the germline V gene are MNHEY and SMNVEV (reference sequence). The CDR3 sequence: CASIGQNTEAFF. CDR3 nucleotide sequence: TGTGCCAGCATAGGACAGAACACTGAAGCTTTCTTT.

V and J are TRBV19 and TRBJ1-5; D unclear. Germline loops: CDR1 LNHDA, CDR2 SQIVND (reference sequence). The CDR3 length is 13 residues. Between the trimmed V and J ends, which lost 1 base and 5 bases, there was a span of 6 bases. CDR3: CASSIVQYQPQHF. CDR3 DNA sequence: TGTGCCAGTAGTATAGTCCAGTATCAGCCCCAGCATTTT.

V and J are TRBV27 and TRBJ1-2; 8 nucleotides agree with TRBD1. CDR3 length equals 16 residues. J gave up 5 bases and V 3 bases, and 11 bases lay outside the gene matches. CDR1 and CDR2 (germline): MNHEY, SMNVEV (reference sequence). CDR3: CASSFNRAGGEYGYTF. DNA for the CDR3: TGTGCCAGCAGTTTTAATAGGGCAGGGGGCGAATATGGCTACACCTTC.

The chain is built from TRBV13 and TRBJ1-1, with unresolved D. Trimming cost V 0 bases and J 11 bases, with 13 bases left between them. The CDR3 sequence is 13 residues long. The germline gives CDR1 PRHDT, CDR2 FYEKMQ (reference sequence). CDR3 nucleotide sequence: TGTGCCAGCAGCTTAGGTGGCGGCTTGAGGGCTTTCTTT. Protein sequence: CASSLGGGLRAFF.

This chain uses TRBV7-2 with TRBJ2-6; weak D call: TRBD2 (7 bases). The CDR3 totals 17 residues. V gave up 5 bases and J gave up 0 bases, with 14 bases separating them. Germline V gene sequence: CDR1 SGHTA, CDR2 FQGNSA. The CDR3 DNA is TGTGCCAGCAGCCGCCCGGCGGGGGCCTCTGGGGCCAACGTCCTGACTTTC. Encoded protein: CASSRPAGASGANVLTF.

This sequence joins TRBV10-3 and TRBJ2-7; TRBD1 is a possible D gene (5 bases). The germline CDR1 and CDR2 sequences are ENHRY and SYGVKD. The CDR3 sequence is 14 residues long. V gave up 6 bases and J gave up 2 bases, with 14 bases separating them. The DNA for the CDR3 is TGTGCCATCAGCTATACTGGGGCGGCCTACGAGCAGTACTTC. As protein: CAISYTGAAYEQYF.

The chain links TRBV15 to TRBJ2-7; tentatively, D is TRBD1 (6 bases). Trimming took off 5 bases at V and 4 bases at J, with 15 bases between the two ends. The CDR3 is 14 residues long. Germline CDR1 LNHNV, CDR2 YYDKDF (reference sequence). CDR3 in amino acids: CATSARGSKYEQYF. The CDR3 DNA sequence: TGTGCCACCAGCGCCAGGGGATCCAAGTACGAGCAGTACTTC.

The V and J genes are TRBV27 and TRBJ2-1, with 7 bases fitting TRBD2. V was clipped by 2 bases and J by 6 bases; unmatched bases: 7. Per germline, CDR1 MNHEY and CDR2 SMNVEV (reference sequence). The CDR3 is made up of 15 amino acids. The CDR3 nucleotides read TGTGCCAGCAGTTTAGGGTGGGAGGGCGGCAATGAGCAGTTCTTC. It encodes CASSLGWEGGNEQFF.

This sequence joins TRBV7-9 and TRBJ1-2; D remains unclear. This CDR3 has 13 residues. Germline assignment: CDR1 SEHNR and CDR2 FQNEAQ (reference sequence). Trimming stripped 2 bases from V and 8 bases from J, with 12 bases between. The CDR3 DNA reads TGTGCCAGCAGCTTAAGGTGGGGAGGGGGCTACACCTTC. Translation gives CASSLRWGGGYTF.